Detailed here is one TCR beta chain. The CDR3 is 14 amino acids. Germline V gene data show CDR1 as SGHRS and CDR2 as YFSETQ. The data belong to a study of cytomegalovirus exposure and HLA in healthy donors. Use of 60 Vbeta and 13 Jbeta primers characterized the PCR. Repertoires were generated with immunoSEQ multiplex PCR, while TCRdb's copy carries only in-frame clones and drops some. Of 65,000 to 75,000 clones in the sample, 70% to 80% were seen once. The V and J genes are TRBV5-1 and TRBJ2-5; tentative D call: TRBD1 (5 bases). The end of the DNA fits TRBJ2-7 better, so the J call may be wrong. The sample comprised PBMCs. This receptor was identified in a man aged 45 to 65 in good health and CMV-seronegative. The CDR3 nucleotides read TGCGCCAGCAGCTTGAGGACACAACCCTACGAGCAGTACTTC. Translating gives CASSLRTQPYEQYF.